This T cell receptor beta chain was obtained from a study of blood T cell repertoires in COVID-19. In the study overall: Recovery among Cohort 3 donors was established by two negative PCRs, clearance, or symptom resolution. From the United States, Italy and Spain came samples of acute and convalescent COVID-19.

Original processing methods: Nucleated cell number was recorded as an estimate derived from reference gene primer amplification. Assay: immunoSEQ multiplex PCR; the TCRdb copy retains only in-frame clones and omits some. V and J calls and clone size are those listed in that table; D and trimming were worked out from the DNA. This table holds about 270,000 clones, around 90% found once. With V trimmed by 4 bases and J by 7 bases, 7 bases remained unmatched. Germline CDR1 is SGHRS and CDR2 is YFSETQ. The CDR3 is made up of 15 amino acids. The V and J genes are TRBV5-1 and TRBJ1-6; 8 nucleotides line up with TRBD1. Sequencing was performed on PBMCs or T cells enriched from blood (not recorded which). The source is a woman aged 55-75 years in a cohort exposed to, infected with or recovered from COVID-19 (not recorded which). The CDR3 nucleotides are TGCGCCAGCAGCCTTGACAGGGGCGGGAATTCACCCCTCCACTTT. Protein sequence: CASSLDRGGNSPLHF.